One sample yielded the 8 T cell receptor beta chains listed below, sequenced in a study of identical twins. Using its own MiXCR run on the 5' RACE reads, TCRdb lists one record per CDR3 protein. The sample gives approximately 1.8 million distinct CDR3 sequences, under 35% of which show up once; over 0.25% is in the top ten. Sequencing was done on a sample of cord blood. These receptors were collected from a newborn girl in good health.

The J gene is TRBJ2-4, the V gene TRBV6-1; unclear D gene. The DNA end lines up better with TRBJ2-7; the J call may be wrong. The CDR3 runs to 12 residues. From germline, CDR1 is MNHNS and CDR2 SASEGT. CDR3 DNA: TGTGCCAGCAGTGAAGTCCATGACGAGCAGTACTTC. It is translated as CASSEVHDEQYF.

The J gene is TRBJ2-3, the V gene TRBV20-1, with D perhaps matching TRBD1 (6 bases). This CDR3 comprises 15 residues. V lost 5 bases and J 1 base, leaving 16 bases between the germline ends. Germline V gives CDR1 DFQATT, CDR2 SNEGSKA (reference sequence). The CDR3 loop reads CSASHRVRGTDTQYF. The DNA of the CDR3 is TGCAGTGCTTCGCACAGGGTGAGGGGCACAGATACGCAGTATTTT.

J is TRBJ2-1 and V is TRBV25-1, with 9 bases fitting TRBD2. CDR1 is MGHDK and CDR2 is SYGVNS in the germline V gene. This CDR3 comprises 20 residues. The V gene end was trimmed by 1 base and the J gene end by 4 bases; junction bases not matched to a gene: 17. CDR3 in DNA: TGTGCCAGCAGTGAATTACGAGGGACGGCGGGGGGGCCCCTTTACAATGAGCAGTTCTTC. Amino acids: CASSELRGTAGGPLYNEQFF.

This clonotype was observed once. This clone may be a read error of a much larger clone one base away. V usage is TRBV29-1 and J usage is TRBJ2-7; a weak D match, TRBD2 (6 bases). The V end was cut by 6 bases, the J end by 3 bases, with 18 bases between. Germline V gene sequence: CDR1 SQVTM, CDR2 ANQGSEA. The CDR3 runs 14 residues. The CDR3 DNA sequence: TGCAGCGTGGTTGACAAGGGAGGAATCTACGAGCAGTACTTC. Translated, it gives CSVVDKGGIYEQYF.

This clonotype was found a few times. The chain links TRBV6-5 to TRBJ2-3; D possibly uses TRBD1 or TRBD2 (5 bases each). Trimming cost V 0 bases and J 8 bases, with 24 bases left between them. Germline CDR1 reads MNHEY; CDR2 reads SVGAGI. CDR3 size: 18 residues. The CDR3 DNA reads as TGTGCCAGCAGTTACTCCCTCTACCCGGGGCAGTCCGGGGTTACGCAGTATTTT. This sequence encodes CASSYSLYPGQSGVTQYF.

This clonotype was seen a handful of times. The V gene is TRBV7-9, the J gene TRBJ1-2; TRBD1 might be the D (5 bases). The CDR3 length is 12 residues. V lost 1 base and J 10 bases, leaving 10 bases between the germline ends. In germline, CDR1 is SEHNR, CDR2 FQNEAQ (reference sequence). The CDR3 spells CASSLGDSNYTF. In DNA, the CDR3 is TGTGCCAGCAGCTTAGGAGACAGCAACTACACCTTC.

This clonotype was found a few times. The chain couples TRBV2 to TRBJ2-1; 7 nucleotides align to TRBD1. Trimming cost V 7 bases and J 5 bases; bases outside gene matches: 11. Looked up from germline, CDR1 is SNHLY and CDR2 is FYNNEI. This CDR3 has 15 residues. The CDR3 nucleotides read TGTGCCAGCAAGAGACAGGGATTCACCGACAATGAGCAGTTCTTC. Amino acids: CASKRQGFTDNEQFF.

This clonotype was counted between two and nine times. The CDR3 here is CASSLWGSRDQPQHF. CDR3 DNA sequence: TGTGCCAGCAGTTTATGGGGGAGCAGGGATCAGCCCCAGCATTTT. This rearrangement joins TRBV28 to TRBJ1-5, with D possibly TRBD1 on 5 matching bases. Between the trimmed V and J ends, which lost 0 bases and 5 bases, there was a span of 11 bases. The CDR3 extends over 15 amino acids. In germline, CDR1 is MDHEN, CDR2 SYDVKM.